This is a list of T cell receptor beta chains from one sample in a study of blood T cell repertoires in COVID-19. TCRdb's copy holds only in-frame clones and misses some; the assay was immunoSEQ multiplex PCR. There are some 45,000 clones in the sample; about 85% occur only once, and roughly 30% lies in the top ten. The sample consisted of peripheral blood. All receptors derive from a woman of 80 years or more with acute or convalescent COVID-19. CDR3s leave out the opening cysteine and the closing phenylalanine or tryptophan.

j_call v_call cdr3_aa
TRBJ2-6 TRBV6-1 ASSEWRANSGANVLT
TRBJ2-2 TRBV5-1 ASSLYEGNTGELF
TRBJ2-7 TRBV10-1 ASSLRAGGPYEQY
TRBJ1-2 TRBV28 ASSTLRQGLYGYT
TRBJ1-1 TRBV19 ASSTRNTEAF
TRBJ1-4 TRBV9 ASSPEDEKLF
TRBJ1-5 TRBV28 ASSIEHSNQPQH
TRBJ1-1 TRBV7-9 ASSRDGGVNTEAF
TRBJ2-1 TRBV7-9 ASSQTSGSTYEQF
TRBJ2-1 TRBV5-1 ASSLQGRYAYNEQF
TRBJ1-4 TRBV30 ACPGRAPAEKLF
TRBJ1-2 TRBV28 ASTMPGGFNYGYT
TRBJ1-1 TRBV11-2 ASSLMAGGMNTEAF
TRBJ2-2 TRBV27 ASSFNRGPGELF
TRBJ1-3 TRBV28 ASSAPDFSSGNTIY
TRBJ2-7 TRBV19 ASTRGPGEQY
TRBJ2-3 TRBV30 AWSPGLATDTQY
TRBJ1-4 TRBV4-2 ASGGVGNEKLF